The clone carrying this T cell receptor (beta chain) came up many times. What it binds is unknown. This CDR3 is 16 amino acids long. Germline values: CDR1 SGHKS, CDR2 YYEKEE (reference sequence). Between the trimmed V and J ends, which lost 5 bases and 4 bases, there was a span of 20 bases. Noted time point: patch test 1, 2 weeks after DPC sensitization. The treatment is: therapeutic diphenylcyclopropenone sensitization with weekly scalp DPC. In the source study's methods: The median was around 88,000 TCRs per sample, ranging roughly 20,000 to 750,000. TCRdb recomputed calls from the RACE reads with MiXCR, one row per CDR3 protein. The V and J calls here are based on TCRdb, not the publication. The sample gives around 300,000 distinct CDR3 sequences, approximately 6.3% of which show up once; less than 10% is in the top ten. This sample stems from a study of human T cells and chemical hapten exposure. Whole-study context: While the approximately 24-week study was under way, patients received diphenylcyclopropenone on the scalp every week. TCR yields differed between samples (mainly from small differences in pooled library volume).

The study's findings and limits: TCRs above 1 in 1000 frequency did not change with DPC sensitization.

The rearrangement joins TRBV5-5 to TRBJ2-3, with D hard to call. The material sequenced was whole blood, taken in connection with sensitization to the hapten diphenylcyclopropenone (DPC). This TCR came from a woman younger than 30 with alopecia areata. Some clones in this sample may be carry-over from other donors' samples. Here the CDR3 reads CASSFIDTILADTQYF. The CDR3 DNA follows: TGTGCCAGCAGTTTCATAGACACAATATTAGCAGATACGCAGTATTTT.